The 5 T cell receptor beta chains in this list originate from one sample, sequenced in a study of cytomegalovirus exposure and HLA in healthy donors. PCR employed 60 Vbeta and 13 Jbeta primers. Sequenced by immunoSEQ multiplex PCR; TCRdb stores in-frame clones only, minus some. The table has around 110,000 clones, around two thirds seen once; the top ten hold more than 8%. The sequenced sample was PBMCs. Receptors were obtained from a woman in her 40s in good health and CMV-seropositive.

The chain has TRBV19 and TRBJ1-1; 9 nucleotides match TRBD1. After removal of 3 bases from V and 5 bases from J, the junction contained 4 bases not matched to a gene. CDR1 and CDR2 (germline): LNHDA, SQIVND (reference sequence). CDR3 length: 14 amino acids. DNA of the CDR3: TGTGCCAGTAGTATGGGACAGGGTGGAACTGAAGCTTTCTTT. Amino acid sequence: CASSMGQGGTEAFF.

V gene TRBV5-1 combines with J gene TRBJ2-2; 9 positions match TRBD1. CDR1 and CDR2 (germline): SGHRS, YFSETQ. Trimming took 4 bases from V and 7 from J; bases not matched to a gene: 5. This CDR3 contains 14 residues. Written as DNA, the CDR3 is TGCGCCAGCAGCACAGGGGGCGCAGGCGGGGAGCTGTTTTTT. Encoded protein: CASSTGGAGGELFF.

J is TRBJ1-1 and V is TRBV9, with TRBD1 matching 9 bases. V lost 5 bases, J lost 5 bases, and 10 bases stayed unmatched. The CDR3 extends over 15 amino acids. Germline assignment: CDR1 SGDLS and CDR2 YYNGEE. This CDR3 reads CASSGGDRVSTEAFF. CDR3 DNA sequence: TGTGCCAGCAGTGGGGGGGACAGGGTTTCGACTGAAGCTTTCTTT.

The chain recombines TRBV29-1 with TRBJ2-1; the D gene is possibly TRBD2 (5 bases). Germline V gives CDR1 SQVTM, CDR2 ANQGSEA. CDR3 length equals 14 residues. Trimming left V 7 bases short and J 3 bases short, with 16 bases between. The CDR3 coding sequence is TGCAGCGCCGGCGGGCCTAGTGTCTACAATGAGCAGTTCTTC. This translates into CSAGGPSVYNEQFF.

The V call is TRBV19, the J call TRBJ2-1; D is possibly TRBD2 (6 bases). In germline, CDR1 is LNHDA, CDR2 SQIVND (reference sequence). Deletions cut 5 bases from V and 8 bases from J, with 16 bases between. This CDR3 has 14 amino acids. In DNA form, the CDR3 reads TGTGCCAGTAGTGGGACTGACTTGTACGATGAGCAGTTCTTC. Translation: CASSGTDLYDEQFF.